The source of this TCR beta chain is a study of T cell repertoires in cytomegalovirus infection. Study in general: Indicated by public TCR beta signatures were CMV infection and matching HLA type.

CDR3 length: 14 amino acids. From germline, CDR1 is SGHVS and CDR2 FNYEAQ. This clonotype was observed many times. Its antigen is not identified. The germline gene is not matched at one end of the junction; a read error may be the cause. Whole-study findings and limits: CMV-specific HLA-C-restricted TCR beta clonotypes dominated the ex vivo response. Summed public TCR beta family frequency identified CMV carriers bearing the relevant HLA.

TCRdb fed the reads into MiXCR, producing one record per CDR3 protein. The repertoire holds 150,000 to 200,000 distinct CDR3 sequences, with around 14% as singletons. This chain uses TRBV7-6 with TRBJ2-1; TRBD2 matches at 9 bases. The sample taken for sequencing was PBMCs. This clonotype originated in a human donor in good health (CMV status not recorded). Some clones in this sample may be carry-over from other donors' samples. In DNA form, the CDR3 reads TGTGCCAGCAGCCTAGCGGGGTTTAACAATGAGCAGTTCTTC. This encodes CASSLAGFNNEQFF.